The clone carrying this T cell receptor (beta chain) has more than one count but fewer than ten. The antigen remains unidentified. The data were obtained in a study of response to subunit inactivated influenza vaccine. Overall study findings and caveats: T cells newly recruited by each seasonal influenza vaccination are few, the authors suggested.

TCRdb reanalysed the RT-PCR reads using MiXCR and keeps one entry per CDR3 protein. Here the sample spans 600,000 to 700,000 distinct CDR3 sequences, 12% to 15% being singletons. Losses at the gene ends were 6 bases for V and 3 bases for J; bases not matched to a gene: 8. The CDR3 covers 15 residues. CDR1 and CDR2 from the germline V gene are MDHEN and SYDVKM. The receptor was isolated from a man in his forties or fifties who received an inactivated influenza vaccine. Sequencing used PBMCs from blood, obtained 14 to 15 days before vaccination. The V call is TRBV28, the J call TRBJ1-3; 7 bases map to TRBD1. The CDR3 reads CASRPQGVVGNTIYF. The CDR3 DNA is TGTGCCAGCAGACCGCAGGGGGTTGTTGGAAACACCATATATTTT.